This TCR beta chain was identified in a study of early T cells in non-severe SARS-CoV-2 infection. Looked up from germline, CDR1 is SGDLS and CDR2 is YYNGEE. V lost 4 bases and J lost 0, with 12 bases in between. CDR3 length: 15 residues. TCRdb itself ran the 5' RACE reads through MiXCR, one entry per CDR3 protein. This sample carries 63,000 or so distinct CDR3 sequences, about 10% of them seen once, and the ten largest clones take around 6.7%. The receptor comes from an adult who was a healthcare worker with PCR-confirmed SARS-CoV-2 infection or an uninfected control (not recorded which). The chain recombines TRBV9 with TRBJ2-3; no clear D. Sequenced input: whole blood. The CDR3, as DNA: TGTGCCAGCAGCTTATCACTTTCCAGCACAGATACGCAGTATTTT. Encoded protein: CASSLSLSSTDTQYF.